The present T cell receptor beta chain was sequenced within a study of blood T cell repertoires in COVID-19. How the authors handled the data: Estimation of nucleated cell counts was performed using reference gene primer amplification. Sequenced by immunoSEQ multiplex PCR; TCRdb stores in-frame clones only, minus some. That table is the source of V, J and clone size, and D and trimming were worked out from the DNA. There are around 380,000 clones in the sample; about four fifths occur only once, and more than 0.85% lies in the top ten. With V trimmed by 2 bases and J by 3 bases, 4 bases remained unmatched. Germline lookup yields CDR1 GTSNPN and CDR2 SVGIG (reference sequence). The CDR3 covers 13 residues.

The sequencing sample was made of peripheral blood. The chain recombines TRBV30 with TRBJ2-7; 7 nucleotides agree with TRBD1. The clonotype originates from a human donor with acute or convalescent COVID-19. The donor label of this sample is uncertain. The CDR3 reads CAWSKQGYYEQYF. Here the CDR3 DNA reads TGTGCCTGGAGTAAACAGGGGTACTACGAGCAGTACTTC.